This is a list of T cell receptor beta chains from one sample in a study of blood T cell repertoires in COVID-19. Some clones are missing from TCRdb's copy, which holds only in-frame ones; the method was immunoSEQ multiplex PCR. The sample lists approximately 300,000 clones; around 90% were seen once. The sequenced material came from peripheral blood. These receptors all stem from a woman aged 30 to 39 with COVID-19, enrolled during active disease. CDR3s include the opening cysteine and the closing phenylalanine or tryptophan. Fields, in order: CDR3 DNA, CDR3 protein, clone size, V gene, J gene, D gene. The D gene is left open where the match is weak. The size entry is marked missing in some rows and otherwise reads once, few, many or a size class.

CDR3nt: TGCGCCAGCAGCCCCAGGGGGCCCGACACTGAAGCTTTCTTT
CDR3aa: CASSPRGPDTEAFF
abundance: -
v_gene: TRBV5-1
j_gene: TRBJ1-1
d_gene: TRBD1

CDR3nt: TGTGCCAGTAGTATAAGTTTTGGTAGCGGCACCGGGGAGCTGTTTTTT
CDR3aa: CASSISFGSGTGELFF
abundance: -
v_gene: TRBV19
j_gene: TRBJ2-2
d_gene: -

CDR3nt: TGTGCCAGCAGCTCAGGACTAGCGGGTTTCACAGATACGCAGTATTTT
CDR3aa: CASSSGLAGFTDTQYF
abundance: -
v_gene: TRBV7-2
j_gene: TRBJ2-3
d_gene: TRBD2

CDR3nt: TGTGCCAGCAGTCCGTGGACTAGCGGGCCCCTTGTGCAGTACTTC
CDR3aa: CASSPWTSGPLVQYF
abundance: -
v_gene: TRBV28
j_gene: TRBJ2-7
d_gene: TRBD2

CDR3nt: TGTGCCACCAGTGACCCGGGACAGGGGGCTGGTGGCTACACCTTC
CDR3aa: CATSDPGQGAGGYTF
abundance: -
v_gene: TRBV24-1
j_gene: TRBJ1-2
d_gene: TRBD1

CDR3nt: TGCGCCAGCAGCTTGTCACAGGGGGGGTACGAGCAGTACTTC
CDR3aa: CASSLSQGGYEQYF
abundance: -
v_gene: TRBV5-1
j_gene: TRBJ2-7
d_gene: -

CDR3nt: TGTGCCAGTAGTATAGAGGCTAGGTACACCGGGGAGCTGTTTTTT
CDR3aa: CASSIEARYTGELFF
abundance: few
v_gene: TRBV19
j_gene: TRBJ2-2
d_gene: -

CDR3nt: TGTGCCAGCAGTGAAACAGGGGACACTGAAGCTTTCTTT
CDR3aa: CASSETGDTEAFF
abundance: -
v_gene: TRBV2
j_gene: TRBJ1-1
d_gene: TRBD1

CDR3nt: TGTGCCAGCAGCCTAGGACAGGGGTATAATTCACCCCTCCACTTT
CDR3aa: CASSLGQGYNSPLHF
abundance: -
v_gene: TRBV9
j_gene: TRBJ1-6
d_gene: TRBD1

CDR3nt: TGTGCCAGCAGCCCCGACACCCTTGAAAAACTGTTTTTT
CDR3aa: CASSPDTLEKLFF
abundance: -
v_gene: TRBV5-5
j_gene: TRBJ1-4
d_gene: -

CDR3nt: TGTGCCAGCAGTTTACCGGCCGGGGAGCTGTTTTTT
CDR3aa: CASSLPAGELFF
abundance: few
v_gene: TRBV12-3/TRBV12-4
j_gene: TRBJ2-2
d_gene: -

CDR3nt: TGCAGCGCTGATCCCCCAGGGATCTATGGCTACACCTTC
CDR3aa: CSADPPGIYGYTF
abundance: -
v_gene: TRBV29-1
j_gene: TRBJ1-2
d_gene: -

CDR3nt: TGTGCCCTGCTGGCAGGGGATACGCAGTATTTT
CDR3aa: CALLAGDTQYF
abundance: -
v_gene: TRBV30
j_gene: TRBJ2-3
d_gene: -

CDR3nt: TGTGCCATCAGTGAGTCGAGTGATACCTACGAGCAGTACTTC
CDR3aa: CAISESSDTYEQYF
abundance: -
v_gene: TRBV10-3
j_gene: TRBJ2-7
d_gene: -

CDR3nt: TGTGCCAGCTCACGCCCCCTAGCGGAGAACAATGAGCAGTTCTTC
CDR3aa: CASSRPLAENNEQFF
abundance: -
v_gene: TRBV18
j_gene: TRBJ2-1
d_gene: TRBD2

CDR3nt: TGTGCCAGCAGCTTAGGATTCGGGTTGAATGAGCAGTTCTTC
CDR3aa: CASSLGFGLNEQFF
abundance: -
v_gene: TRBV11-2
j_gene: TRBJ2-1
d_gene: -

CDR3nt: TGTGCCAGCAGCTTACGATTCGGGACAGCCTACGAGCAGTACTTC
CDR3aa: CASSLRFGTAYEQYF
abundance: -
v_gene: TRBV7-3
j_gene: TRBJ2-7
d_gene: TRBD1

CDR3nt: TGTGCCAGCAGCCAAGGGAAGGGGTCCGAGCAGTACTTC
CDR3aa: CASSQGKGSEQYF
abundance: few
v_gene: TRBV3-1/TRBV3-2
j_gene: TRBJ2-7
d_gene: -

CDR3nt: TGCGCCAGCAGTGACAGGGTAGGAGCCCCGAATGAAAAACTGTTTTTT
CDR3aa: CASSDRVGAPNEKLFF
abundance: -
v_gene: TRBV10-1
j_gene: TRBJ1-4
d_gene: -

CDR3nt: TGTGCCACCCAGGGGATTGGTGAGATTGGTCAGCCCCAGCATTTT
CDR3aa: CATQGIGEIGQPQHF
abundance: -
v_gene: TRBV10-3
j_gene: TRBJ1-5
d_gene: -

CDR3nt: TGTGCCAGCAGCCCAGAGGGCCTCAATGAAAAACTGTTTTTT
CDR3aa: CASSPEGLNEKLFF
abundance: -
v_gene: TRBV5-6
j_gene: TRBJ1-4
d_gene: -

CDR3nt: TGTGCCAGCAGCCGGACTAGCGGGAGTCATGAGCAGTTCTTC
CDR3aa: CASSRTSGSHEQFF
abundance: -
v_gene: TRBV25-1
j_gene: TRBJ2-1
d_gene: TRBD2

CDR3nt: TGTGCCAGCAGCGCGACAGGGGCGGGGGGCTACACCTTC
CDR3aa: CASSATGAGGYTF
abundance: once
v_gene: TRBV11-2
j_gene: TRBJ1-2
d_gene: TRBD1

CDR3nt: TGTGCCAGCAGTTTAAGGGCAGGGCGATTCGGGGCCAACGTCCTGACTTTC
CDR3aa: CASSLRAGRFGANVLTF
abundance: -
v_gene: TRBV27
j_gene: TRBJ2-6
d_gene: -

CDR3nt: TGTGCCAGTAAAGAGTTGGACAGGGGGCTCCATGGCTACACCTTC
CDR3aa: CASKELDRGLHGYTF
abundance: -
v_gene: TRBV19
j_gene: TRBJ1-2
d_gene: TRBD1

CDR3nt: TGTGCCAGCAACCAGCGGGTCTCCACAGATACGCAGTATTTT
CDR3aa: CASNQRVSTDTQYF
abundance: -
v_gene: TRBV2
j_gene: TRBJ2-3
d_gene: -

CDR3nt: TGTGCCAGCAGCTTAGGGGGCGTCTACGAGCAGTACTTC
CDR3aa: CASSLGGVYEQYF
abundance: -
v_gene: TRBV7-9
j_gene: TRBJ2-7
d_gene: -

CDR3nt: TGTGCCAGCAGAGGACATGCCAGTCACACTGAAGCTTTCTTT
CDR3aa: CASRGHASHTEAFF
abundance: -
v_gene: TRBV6-6
j_gene: TRBJ1-1
d_gene: -

CDR3nt: TGTGCCAGCAGAGGGAGAGACAGAGGGGGCAGTCAGCCCCAGCATTTT
CDR3aa: CASRGRDRGGSQPQHF
abundance: -
v_gene: TRBV6-6
j_gene: TRBJ1-5
d_gene: TRBD1

CDR3nt: TGTGCCAGCAGTCTACAGGGGTTTGCTGGCTACACCTTC
CDR3aa: CASSLQGFAGYTF
abundance: -
v_gene: TRBV12-3/TRBV12-4
j_gene: TRBJ1-2
d_gene: TRBD1

CDR3nt: TGTGCCAGTAGGCCACTCCGGACTAGCGCCGACAATGAGCAGTTCTTC
CDR3aa: CASRPLRTSADNEQFF
abundance: -
v_gene: TRBV19
j_gene: TRBJ2-1
d_gene: TRBD2

CDR3nt: TGTGCCAGCAGTTCACAGAACACTGAAGCTTTCTTT
CDR3aa: CASSSQNTEAFF
abundance: -
v_gene: TRBV12-3/TRBV12-4
j_gene: TRBJ1-1
d_gene: -

CDR3nt: TGTGCCAGCAGTGCATCCGGGACAGGATATGGCTACACCTTC
CDR3aa: CASSASGTGYGYTF
abundance: -
v_gene: TRBV27
j_gene: TRBJ1-2
d_gene: TRBD1

CDR3nt: TGTGCCAGCAACCGGAGGCTAGCGGGAGCAGATACGCAGTATTTT
CDR3aa: CASNRRLAGADTQYF
abundance: -
v_gene: TRBV13
j_gene: TRBJ2-3
d_gene: TRBD2

CDR3nt: TGCGCCAGCAGCCCCCGACAGGGACGGGATGGCTACACCTTC
CDR3aa: CASSPRQGRDGYTF
abundance: -
v_gene: TRBV5-1
j_gene: TRBJ1-2
d_gene: TRBD1

CDR3nt: TGTGCCAGTGCATCCTCTGGACAGGGCTCCTACGAGCAGTACTTC
CDR3aa: CASASSGQGSYEQYF
abundance: -
v_gene: TRBV28
j_gene: TRBJ2-7
d_gene: TRBD1